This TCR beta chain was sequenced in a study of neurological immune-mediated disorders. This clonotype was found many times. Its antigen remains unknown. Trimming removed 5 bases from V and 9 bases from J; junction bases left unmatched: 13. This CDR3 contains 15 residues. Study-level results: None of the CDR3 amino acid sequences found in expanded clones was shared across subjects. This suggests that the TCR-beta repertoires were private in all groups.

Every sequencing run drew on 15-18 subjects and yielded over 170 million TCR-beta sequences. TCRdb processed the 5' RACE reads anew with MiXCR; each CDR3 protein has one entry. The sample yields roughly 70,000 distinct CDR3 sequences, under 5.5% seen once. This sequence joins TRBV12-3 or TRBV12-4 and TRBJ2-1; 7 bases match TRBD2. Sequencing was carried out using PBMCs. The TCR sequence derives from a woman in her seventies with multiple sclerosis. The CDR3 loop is CASSPVGLAVGEQFF. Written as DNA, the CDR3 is TGTGCCAGCAGTCCGGTTGGGCTAGCGGTCGGTGAGCAGTTCTTC.